The 31 T cell receptor beta chains below were found in one sample sequenced in a study of cytomegalovirus exposure and HLA in healthy donors. The study ran its PCR with 60 Vbeta and 13 Jbeta primers. Data came from immunoSEQ multiplex PCR; TCRdb stores just in-frame clones and leaves some out. Of under 200,000 clones in the sample, roughly an eighth were seen once. Material: PBMCs. All receptors derive from a man aged 50-59 years in good health and CMV-seropositive.

The rearrangement joins TRBV19 to TRBJ2-3; D might be TRBD1 (5 bases). The germline CDR1 and CDR2 sequences are LNHDA and SQIVND (reference sequence). CDR3 size: 11 residues. Trimming removed 9 bases from V and 5 bases from J, with 9 bases in between. The CDR3 loop is CASEGEDTQYF. CDR3 nucleotides: TGTGCCAGCGAAGGGGAAGATACGCAGTATTTT. Looking up the rest from reference TRBV19 and TRBJ2-3 gives the full variable domain: DGGITQSPKYLFRKEGQNVTLSCEQNLNHDAMYWYRQDPGQGLRLIYYSQIVNDFQKGDIAEGYSVSREKKESFPLTVTSAQKNPTAFYLCASEGEDTQYFGPGTRLTVL.

The chain has TRBV19 and TRBJ1-5; 7 bases line up with TRBD1. The V segment lost 4 bases and the J segment 1 base; nucleotides outside the gene matches: 4. From germline, CDR1 is LNHDA and CDR2 SQIVND (reference sequence). The CDR3 is made up of 15 amino acids. The CDR3 coding sequence is TGTGCCAGTAGTACGACAGGGTTCAGCAATCAGCCCCAGCATTTT. As protein: CASSTTGFSNQPQHF.

The chain has TRBV28 and TRBJ1-5, with a tentative D call TRBD1 (6 bases). Per germline, CDR1 MDHEN and CDR2 SYDVKM. There are 16 residues in the CDR3. The germline V and J ends were trimmed by 3 bases and 7 bases, with 19 bases remaining between them. The CDR3 loop reads CASSLIGRGRKQPQHF. The DNA for the CDR3 is TGTGCCAGCAGTTTGATAGGCAGGGGCCGGAAACAGCCCCAGCATTTT.

This clone turned up a few times. V usage is TRBV7-9 and J usage is TRBJ1-6; D perhaps matches TRBD1 (5 bases). The CDR3 length is 15 residues. CDR1 and CDR2 (germline): SEHNR, FQNEAQ (reference sequence). Trimming left V 5 bases short and J 14 bases short, with 22 bases between. CDR3 region: CASSMVNSPGGALHF. In nucleotides, the CDR3 is TGTGCCAGCAGCATGGTCAACTCTCCCGGGGGAGCCCTCCACTTT.

This clone was counted only a few times. The V gene is TRBV18, the J gene TRBJ1-1, with 7 bases that match TRBD1. Per germline, CDR1 KGHSH and CDR2 LQKENI. Unmatched junction bases numbered 10, after V lost 3 bases and J lost 3 bases. CDR3 length: 16 amino acids. CDR3 in amino acids: CASSPGSGGIDTEAFF. In DNA, the CDR3 is TGTGCCAGCTCACCGGGTTCAGGGGGGATCGACACTGAAGCTTTCTTT. Together with reference TRBV18 and TRBJ1-1, the CDR3 gives the full variable domain: NAGVMQNPRHLVRRRGQEARLRCSPMKGHSHVYWYRQLPEEGLKFMVYLQKENIIDESGMPKERFSAEFPKEGPSILRIQQVVRGDSAAYFCASSPGSGGIDTEAFFGQGTRLTVV.

The V and J genes are TRBV5-4 and TRBJ2-1; 13 nucleotides agree with TRBD2. The CDR3 is 15 residues long. From germline, CDR1 is SGHNT and CDR2 YYREEE (reference sequence). The V and J ends lost 5 bases and 5 bases, in that order; junction bases with no gene match: 4. The CDR3 DNA sequence: TGTGCCAGCAGTCCCGGGACTAGCGGGGACAATGAGCAGTTCTTC. This sequence encodes CASSPGTSGDNEQFF.

The rearrangement uses TRBV7-2 and TRBJ1-4; 7 nucleotides align to TRBD1. Germline V gene data show CDR1 as SGHTA and CDR2 as FQGNSA. V shed 1 base, J shed 7 bases, and the junction held 3 bases outside the gene matches. The CDR3 is made up of 14 amino acids. The CDR3, as DNA: TGTGCCAGCAGCTTAGTATCAGGGGGTGAAAAACTGTTTTTT. Encoded protein: CASSLVSGGEKLFF.

Only a few counts were recorded for this clone. The V gene is TRBV5-6, the J gene TRBJ2-3; no reliable D call. The CDR3 length is 15 residues. V was pared by 1 base and J by 4 bases, with 13 bases between. From germline, CDR1 is SGHDT and CDR2 YYEEEE. In DNA form, the CDR3 reads TGTGCCAGCAGCTTGCACCAGCCAGGCCCAGATACGCAGTATTTT. It translates to CASSLHQPGPDTQYF.

This clone was detected only a few times. The rearrangement joins TRBV6-9 to TRBJ1-1; no reliable D call. This CDR3 has 14 residues. The V and J ends lost 6 bases and 1 base respectively, with 12 bases between them. In germline, CDR1 is MNHGY, CDR2 SVAAGI. This CDR3 reads CASSKESPNTEAFF. DNA of the CDR3: TGTGCCAGCAGCAAAGAAAGCCCGAACACTGAAGCTTTCTTT.

V gene TRBV30 combines with J gene TRBJ2-1; D call uncertain. The V gene lost 0 bases and the J gene lost 6 bases, with 9 bases spanning the gap. This CDR3 has 13 amino acids. In germline, CDR1 is GTSNPN, CDR2 SVGIG (reference sequence). CDR3: CAWSVTEANEQFF. In DNA, the CDR3 is TGTGCCTGGAGTGTTACCGAAGCCAATGAGCAGTTCTTC. Filled out from reference TRBV30 and TRBJ2-1, the complete variable domain reads SQTIHQWPATLVQPVGSPLSLECTVEGTSNPNLYWYRQAAGRGLQLLFYSVGIGQISSEVPQNLSASRPQDRQFILSSKKLLLSDSGFYLCAWSVTEANEQFFGPGTRLTVL.

This clone has only a few counts. V usage is TRBV10-1 and J usage is TRBJ2-3, with D tentatively TRBD1 (6 bases). The CDR3 is 14 residues long. Germline V lookup: CDR1 WNHNN, CDR2 SYGVQD (reference sequence). Trimming left V 6 bases short and J 4 bases short, with 14 bases between. CDR3 coding DNA: TGCGCCAGCAGCTTACAGGGTATGGCAGATACGCAGTATTTT. It is translated as CASSLQGMADTQYF.

The V and J genes are TRBV7-9 and TRBJ2-3; possibly TRBD2 for D (5 bases). CDR1 and CDR2 from the germline V gene are SEHNR and FQNEAQ (reference sequence). The V and J ends lost 4 bases and 4 bases respectively, with 12 bases between them. The CDR3 extends over 14 amino acids. CDR3: CASSSTTIADTQYF. The CDR3 region has the DNA TGTGCCAGCAGCTCAACGACTATTGCAGATACGCAGTATTTT. Based on the CDR3 plus reference TRBV7-9 and TRBJ2-3, the full variable domain is DTGVSQNPRHKITKRGQNVTFRCDPISEHNRLYWYRQTLGQGPEFLTYFQNEAQLEKSRLLSDRFSAERPKGSFSTLEIQRTEQGDSAMYLCASSSTTIADTQYFGPGTRLTVL.

This chain links TRBV7-2 with TRBJ1-2, with TRBD1 identical over 10 bases. The V segment lost 5 bases and the J segment 7 bases; nucleotides outside the gene matches: 13. Germline V gene lookup returns CDR1 SGHTA and CDR2 FQGNSA. The CDR3 consists of 16 residues. CDR3 in amino acids: CASSGPTGGVFRGYTF. CDR3 nucleotides: TGTGCCAGCAGCGGACCGACAGGGGGCGTATTCCGTGGCTACACCTTC.

The J gene is TRBJ1-5, the V gene TRBV6-5, with TRBD1 identical over 7 bases. Germline CDR1 and CDR2: MNHEY and SVGAGI. V gave up 4 bases and J gave up 9 bases; unmatched junction bases: 9. This CDR3 has 14 amino acids. This CDR3 is CASSSPGAGGPQHF. In DNA, the CDR3 is TGTGCCAGCAGTTCCCCCGGGGCAGGGGGGCCCCAGCATTTT.

This chain links TRBV28 with TRBJ2-3; 8 bases fit TRBD1. CDR1 and CDR2 from the germline V gene are MDHEN and SYDVKM. V shed 4 bases, J shed 6 bases, and the junction held 6 bases outside the gene matches. The CDR3 totals 14 residues. The CDR3 is CASSSDRESDTQYF. The CDR3 DNA reads as TGTGCCAGCAGTTCGGACAGGGAGAGCGATACGCAGTATTTT.

The table lists this clone with a few counts. The chain uses TRBV9 and TRBJ2-5, with a tentative D call TRBD2 (6 bases). The V end lost 0 bases, the J end lost 1 base, and 7 bases lay between the germline ends. The CDR3 covers 14 residues. Germline assignment: CDR1 SGDLS and CDR2 YYNGEE. CDR3 sequence reads: CASSVGGGQETQYF. CDR3 bases: TGTGCCAGCAGCGTAGGGGGAGGCCAAGAGACCCAGTACTTC.

This clone was recorded a few times. The chain recombines TRBV4-3 with TRBJ2-7; 7 bases are shared with TRBD2. This CDR3 has 14 residues. Per germline, CDR1 LGHNA and CDR2 YSLEER. J gave up 3 bases and V 4 bases, and 6 bases lay outside the gene matches. CDR3: CASSRRLANYEQYF. Here the CDR3 DNA reads TGCGCCAGCAGCCGGAGACTAGCTAACTACGAGCAGTACTTC.

The V gene is TRBV2, the J gene TRBJ1-5, with 12 bases that match TRBD1. The CDR3 runs 18 residues. Unmatched junction bases numbered 16, after V lost 6 bases and J lost 7 bases. Germline CDR1 SNHLY, CDR2 FYNNEI. In nucleotides, the CDR3 is TGTGCCAGCAGCCCCCGGGACAGGGGGCGCTGGCTGGGCCAGCCCCAGCATTTT. Protein sequence: CASSPRDRGRWLGQPQHF.

V is TRBV5-1 and J is TRBJ1-4, with D possibly TRBD1 on 5 matching bases. The V end lost 3 bases, the J end lost 3 bases, and 9 bases lay between the germline ends. Germline-derived CDR1 and CDR2 are SGHRS and YFSETQ. The CDR3 sequence is 14 residues long. The CDR3 bases are TGCGCCAGCAGCTGGGGAGGGGCTAATGAAAAACTGTTTTTT. Its protein product is CASSWGGANEKLFF.

This clone was seen a handful of times. The gene calls are TRBV12-1 and TRBJ2-2; the table assigns TRBD1, which was not confirmed against the DNA. TRBV12-1 is recorded as a pseudogene. The CDR3 has 19 residues. The CDR3 sequence: CASSFSCTGTGIRTGELFF. The CDR3, as DNA: TGTGCCAGCAGCTTTTCTTGCACCGGCACAGGGATACGGACCGGGGAGCTGTTTTTT.

This clone was recorded a few times. Other DNA sequences in the sample encode the same CDR3. This chain connects TRBV2 to TRBJ1-1; 9 nucleotides line up with TRBD1. Germline V gene sequence: CDR1 SNHLY, CDR2 FYNNEI. CDR3 length: 13 amino acids. Trimming at V came to 6 bases and at J to 1 base, leaving 0 bases not matched to a gene. The CDR3 coding sequence is TGTGCCAGCAGGGGACAGGGGAACACTGAAGCTTTCTTT. Amino acids: CASRGQGNTEAFF.

The chain's CDR3 is CASRLDGLVSGANVLTF. The CDR3 bases are TGTGCCAGCAGATTAGATGGTCTCGTCTCTGGGGCCAACGTCCTGACTTTC. The gene calls are TRBV5-4 and TRBJ2-6, with unresolved D. This CDR3 has 17 amino acids. Per the germline V gene, CDR1 is SGHNT and CDR2 is YYREEE (reference sequence). Trimming removed 5 bases from V and 0 bases from J, with 15 bases in between.

This clone was picked up a small number of times. The rearrangement joins TRBV5-1 to TRBJ2-2; 7 nucleotides align to TRBD1. Germline V gene lookup returns CDR1 SGHRS and CDR2 YFSETQ. The CDR3 extends over 16 amino acids. The V and J ends lost 2 bases and 0 bases, in that order; junction bases with no gene match: 4. The CDR3 spells CASSFNRGANTGELFF. DNA for the CDR3: TGCGCCAGCAGCTTTAACAGGGGAGCGAACACCGGGGAGCTGTTTTTT.

This chain links TRBV7-8 with TRBJ1-4; the D is unclear. Trimming took off 1 base at V and 4 bases at J, with 13 bases between the two ends. Per germline, CDR1 SGHVS and CDR2 FQNEAQ. The length of the CDR3 is 16 residues. This CDR3 reads CASSLDLSGVNEKLFF. The CDR3, as DNA: TGTGCCAGCAGCTTAGACCTGTCGGGAGTTAATGAAAAACTGTTTTTT.

The V gene is TRBV14, the J gene TRBJ2-2; the match to TRBD1 covers 9 bases. This CDR3 has 16 residues. The V gene's germline CDR1 is SGHDN and CDR2 FVKESK. Unmatched junction bases numbered 4, after V lost 1 base and J lost 4 bases. CDR3 DNA sequence: TGTGCCAGCAGCCAAGTGACAGGGGGATTCACCGGGGAGCTGTTTTTT. It is translated as CASSQVTGGFTGELFF.

The chain joins TRBV19 to TRBJ1-6, with D possibly matching TRBD1 (6 bases). The CDR3 length is 14 residues. Germline V gives CDR1 LNHDA, CDR2 SQIVND (reference sequence). V dropped 9 bases and J dropped 8 bases, with 17 bases sitting between them. In DNA form, the CDR3 reads TGTGCCAGCACTGACAGGCCCCCGGATTCACCCCTCCACTTT. Its translation is CASTDRPPDSPLHF.

This chain uses TRBV18 with TRBJ1-1; D call uncertain. The V end lost 3 bases, the J end lost 3 bases, and 14 bases lay between the germline ends. Per germline, CDR1 KGHSH and CDR2 LQKENI. There are 15 residues in the CDR3. In DNA form, the CDR3 reads TGTGCCAGCTCACCGTTAGGCGCCGGGGACACTGAAGCTTTCTTT. Translating gives CASSPLGAGDTEAFF.

This clone has only a few counts. The rearrangement uses TRBV9 and TRBJ1-3, with D unclear. V dropped 0 bases and J dropped 4 bases, with 17 bases sitting between them. Germline V lookup: CDR1 SGDLS, CDR2 YYNGEE. CDR3 length equals 17 residues. The CDR3 here is CASSVVDTVIFGNTIYF. CDR3 DNA: TGTGCCAGCAGCGTAGTCGACACTGTGATTTTCGGAAACACCATATATTTT. The variable domain in full, completed from reference TRBV9 and TRBJ1-3, reads DSGVTQTPKHLITATGQRVTLRCSPRSGDLSVYWYQQSLDQGLQFLIQYYNGEERAKGNILERFSAQQFPDLHSELNLSSLELGDSALYFCASSVVDTVIFGNTIYFGEGSWLTVV.

This clone appeared a few times. The CDR3 here is CASSTRGGGVSTDTQYF. The CDR3 region has the DNA TGTGCCAGTAGTACCCGTGGGGGAGGGGTCAGCACAGATACGCAGTATTTT. This chain joins TRBV19 and TRBJ2-3; TRBD2 aligns across 7 bases. The CDR3 has 17 amino acids. Trimming took 4 bases from V and 0 from J; bases not matched to a gene: 10. Germline V CDR1 and CDR2: LNHDA, SQIVND (reference sequence).

The chain carries TRBV5-6 and TRBJ1-5; 11 bases match TRBD1. With 4 bases clipped from V and 8 bases from J, the junction kept 8 bases outside the gene matches. The CDR3 extends over 15 amino acids. Germline CDR1 SGHDT, CDR2 YYEEEE. CDR3 nucleotides: TGTGCCAGCAGCGGATGGGACAGGGGGTTGAAGCCCCAGCATTTT. Its protein product is CASSGWDRGLKPQHF.

The V gene is TRBV27, the J gene TRBJ2-2, with a tentative D call TRBD2 (6 bases). With 8 bases removed from V and 4 bases from J, the gap between germline ends came to 11 bases. Germline lookup yields CDR1 MNHEY and CDR2 SMNVEV (reference sequence). The CDR3 totals 13 residues. The CDR3 DNA sequence: TGTGCCAGCTCGGAGGGGATCACCGGGGAGCTGTTTTTT. This sequence encodes CASSEGITGELFF.